Presented here are 8 T cell receptor beta chains from one specimen sequenced in a study of T cell responses to AZD1222 COVID-19 vaccine. TCRdb's table, derived via immunoSEQ multiplex PCR, lists solely in-frame clones and lacks some. The sample has approximately 110,000 clones; approximately 90% are singletons. The material sequenced was peripheral blood, taken 28 days after the second AZD1222 dose. The receptors shown here come from an adult who received the AZD1222 COVID-19 vaccine.

The chain has TRBV7-2 and TRBJ1-5; D unclear. This CDR3 region has 12 residues. CDR1 SGHTA and CDR2 FQGNSA come from the germline V gene. Trimming left V 5 bases short and J 9 bases short, with 11 bases between. CDR3 region: CASSRNGAPQHF. The CDR3 coding sequence is TGTGCCAGCAGCCGGAACGGAGCGCCCCAGCATTTT.

This chain links TRBV7-9 with TRBJ2-5, with D possibly matching TRBD1 (6 bases). Looked up from germline, CDR1 is SEHNR and CDR2 is FQNEAQ (reference sequence). Trimming stripped 4 bases from V and 6 bases from J, with 12 bases between. The CDR3 has 13 amino acids. Written as DNA, the CDR3 is TGTGCCAGCAGCTCCGGGACAATCCAGACCCAGTACTTC. Translating it yields CASSSGTIQTQYF.

This chain connects TRBV6-5 to TRBJ1-5; 9 bases map to TRBD1. Germline CDR1 reads MNHEY; CDR2 reads SVGAGI. Trimming took 4 bases from V and 4 from J; bases not matched to a gene: 5. The CDR3 extends over 15 amino acids. This CDR3 reads CASSSGTGRNQPQHF. DNA of the CDR3: TGTGCCAGCAGTTCCGGGACAGGGAGAAATCAGCCCCAGCATTTT.

This chain connects TRBV19 to TRBJ2-1, with D possibly being TRBD1 (7 bases). Germline V gene data show CDR1 as LNHDA and CDR2 as SQIVND (reference sequence). Trimming took off 6 bases at V and 5 bases at J, with 14 bases between the two ends. The length of the CDR3 is 14 residues. The CDR3 region is CASSRQGGNNEQFF. CDR3 bases: TGTGCCAGTAGCCGACAGGGAGGAAACAATGAGCAGTTCTTC.

This chain connects TRBV19 to TRBJ2-1; a possible D gene is TRBD2 (6 bases). Trimming cost V 5 bases and J 9 bases, with 14 bases left between them. Germline values: CDR1 LNHDA, CDR2 SQIVND (reference sequence). The CDR3 consists of 13 residues. Written as DNA, the CDR3 is TGTGCCAGTAGTGCGGGACTCCCCATTGAGCAGTTCTTC. This translates into CASSAGLPIEQFF.

The chain employs TRBV4-2 and TRBJ2-7, with D perhaps matching TRBD1 (6 bases). Germline V gene sequence: CDR1 LGHNA, CDR2 YNFKEQ. The CDR3 is made up of 15 amino acids. V shed 0 bases and J shed 1 base, with 10 bases lying between them. In DNA form, the CDR3 reads TGTGCCAGCAGCCAAGATCTGACAGGATCCTACGAGCAGTACTTC. It specifies CASSQDLTGSYEQYF.

This clone was counted a single time. The chain carries TRBV11-2 and TRBJ2-5; TRBD2 aligns across 11 bases. This CDR3 contains 17 residues. The junction had 12 bases not matched to a gene; V was cut back by 4 bases and J by 5 bases. Per germline, CDR1 SGHAT and CDR2 FQNNGV. DNA of the CDR3: TGTGCCAGCAGCTCCTGGGGGCTAGCGGGGGGCGGCGAGACCCAGTACTTC. It codes for CASSSWGLAGGGETQYF.

The J gene is TRBJ2-2, the V gene TRBV7-8, with 9 bases fitting TRBD2. The germline V gene has CDR1 SGHVS and CDR2 FQNEAQ. Germline trimming cut 6 bases from V and 5 bases from J; bases unmatched to any gene: 10. The CDR3 is 16 amino acids. CDR3 bases: TGTGCCAGCAGGATTGGTAGCGGGAGCGGTACCGGGGAGCTGTTTTTT. Its translation is CASRIGSGSGTGELFF.